This TCR beta chain was found in a study of cytomegalovirus exposure and HLA in healthy donors. The CDR3 has 14 residues. The germline gives CDR1 LNHDA, CDR2 SQIVND (reference sequence). Trimming left V 5 bases short and J 6 bases short, with 16 bases between. PCR primers comprised 60 Vbeta and 13 Jbeta primers. Repertoires were generated with immunoSEQ multiplex PCR, while TCRdb's copy carries only in-frame clones and drops some. The sample has roughly 290,000 clones, about 90% seen once; the top ten hold approximately 2.4%. The J gene is TRBJ1-2, the V gene TRBV19, with a weak D call TRBD1 (5 bases). Sequenced: PBMCs. The sequence came from a woman under 30 in good health and CMV-seronegative. The CDR3 is CASSEGLGVDGYTF. The CDR3 DNA follows: TGTGCCAGTAGTGAAGGGCTAGGGGTCGATGGCTACACCTTC.